This T cell receptor beta chain derives from a study of CD8 T cells in Susac syndrome. After extraction with the RNeasy kit, about 0.5 to 1 ug of the RNA was reverse transcribed using random hexamers. The amplification used immunoSEQ multiplex PCR on TCR beta CDR3; it spanned 54 Vbeta and 13 Jbeta. TCRdb used MiXCR to reprocess the immunoSEQ multiplex PCR reads, holding one entry per CDR3 protein. The top ten hold around 0.18% of the sample, which has 250,000 to 300,000 distinct CDR3 sequences, approximately 89% seen once. The CDR3 contains 16 residues. J lost 0 bases, V lost 0 bases, and 5 bases had no gene match. CDR1 is DFQATT and CDR2 is SNEGSKA in the germline V gene (reference sequence). High-throughput TCR beta sequencing covered peripheral CD8+ and CD4+ T cells. TEMRA cells were enriched by FACS, and CD4+ and CD8+ T cells were negatively isolated.

Sequenced material: CD8+ T cells from PBMCs. The rearrangement links TRBV20-1 to TRBJ2-1, with 7 bases fitting TRBD2. The sequence came from a human donor with multiple sclerosis. The CDR3 loop reads CSARDLGGSSYNEQFF. The CDR3 DNA reads as TGCAGTGCTAGAGATCTAGGCGGGAGCTCCTACAATGAGCAGTTCTTC.